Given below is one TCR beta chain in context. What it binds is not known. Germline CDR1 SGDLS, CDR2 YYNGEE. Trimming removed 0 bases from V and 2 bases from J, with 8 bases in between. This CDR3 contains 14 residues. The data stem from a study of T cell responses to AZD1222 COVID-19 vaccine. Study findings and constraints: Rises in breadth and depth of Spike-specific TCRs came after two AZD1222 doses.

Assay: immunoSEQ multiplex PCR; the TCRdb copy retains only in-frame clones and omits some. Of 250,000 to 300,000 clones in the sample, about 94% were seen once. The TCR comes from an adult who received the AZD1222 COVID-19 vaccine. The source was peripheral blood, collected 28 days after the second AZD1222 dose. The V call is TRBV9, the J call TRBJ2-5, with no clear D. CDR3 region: CASSVGVQQETQYF. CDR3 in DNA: TGTGCCAGCAGCGTAGGAGTCCAGCAAGAGACCCAGTACTTC.